These T cell receptor beta chains were read from a single sample in a study of siplizumab effects on memory and regulatory T cells. Data came from immunoSEQ multiplex PCR; TCRdb stores just in-frame clones and leaves some out. Of roughly 100,000 clones listed, roughly 91% are singletons. Material: CD4+ T cells sorted from blood. The receptors were gathered from a human donor in good health. The CDR3 runs from the conserved cysteine through the conserved F or W. The order of the fields is D gene, V gene, clone size, J gene, CDR3 protein, CDR3 DNA. The D gene is left open where the match is weak. Rows may omit the clone size; those that give it use once, few, many or a size class.

TRBD2	TRBV6-1	.	TRBJ2-3	CASSIAGVADTQYF	TGTGCCAGCAGTATAGCGGGGGTCGCAGATACGCAGTATTTT
.	TRBV6-5	.	TRBJ1-1	CASRKLTGLNTEAFF	TGTGCCAGCAGGAAGCTTACAGGGTTGAACACTGAAGCTTTCTTT
.	TRBV30	.	TRBJ1-1	CAWIKGARPNTEAFF	TGTGCCTGGATTAAAGGGGCGAGGCCGAACACTGAAGCTTTCTTT
TRBD2	TRBV6-5	.	TRBJ2-7	CASSYRDYSYEQYF	TGTGCCAGCAGTTACCGGGACTACTCCTACGAGCAGTACTTC
.	TRBV5-6	.	TRBJ2-1	CASSLNTGVRDEQFF	TGTGCCAGCAGCTTGAATACCGGGGTACGGGATGAGCAGTTCTTC
.	TRBV6-1	.	TRBJ2-3	CASSETTDTQYF	TGTGCCAGCAGTGAGACCACAGATACGCAGTATTTT
.	TRBV9	.	TRBJ2-3	CASSPSPLQITDTQYF	TGTGCCAGCAGCCCCTCCCCCTTACAAATCACAGATACGCAGTATTTT
.	TRBV7-2	.	TRBJ2-5	CASSLGRAGLETQYF	TGTGCCAGCAGCTTAGGCAGGGCGGGCCTAGAGACCCAGTACTTC
.	TRBV19	.	TRBJ2-1	CASSAPGNPNYNEQFF	TGTGCCAGTAGTGCGCCCGGAAACCCAAACTACAATGAGCAGTTCTTC
TRBD1	TRBV5-6	.	TRBJ1-3	CASSLRGPGNTIYF	TGTGCCAGCAGCTTGAGGGGGCCTGGAAACACCATATATTTT
.	TRBV7-9	.	TRBJ1-5	CASSPSGAMGQPQHF	TGTGCCAGCAGCCCGTCGGGAGCAATGGGGCAGCCCCAGCATTTT
TRBD1	TRBV30	once	TRBJ1-1	CAWSLDRATEAFF	TGTGCCTGGAGCCTCGACAGGGCCACTGAAGCTTTCTTT
.	TRBV15	.	TRBJ1-1	CATSRVGRDAEAFF	TGTGCCACCAGCAGAGTAGGCAGGGACGCTGAAGCTTTCTTT
TRBD1	TRBV15	.	TRBJ1-2	CATSRGDRDYGYTF	TGTGCCACCAGCAGGGGGGACAGGGACTATGGCTACACCTTC
TRBD1	TRBV25-1	.	TRBJ1-6	CASSEGTGNSPLHF	TGTGCCAGCAGTGAAGGGACAGGGAATTCACCCCTCCACTTT
TRBD2	TRBV9	.	TRBJ2-1	CASSMTSNSYNEQFF	TGTGCCAGCAGCATGACTAGCAACTCCTACAATGAGCAGTTCTTC
TRBD1	TRBV29-1	.	TRBJ2-3	CSVGLTGASTDTQYF	TGCAGCGTTGGGCTCACAGGGGCATCCACAGATACGCAGTATTTT
.	TRBV5-6	.	TRBJ2-2	CASSLPGPNTGELFF	TGTGCCAGCAGCTTACCGGGACCGAACACCGGGGAGCTGTTTTTT
.	TRBV5-1	.	TRBJ2-1	CASSLGIYGGSYNEQFF	TGCGCCAGCAGCTTGGGAATTTACGGGGGCTCCTACAATGAGCAGTTCTTC
TRBD2	TRBV6-5	.	TRBJ2-7	CASSPLGEGTYEQYF	TGTGCCAGCAGCCCTTTAGGGGAGGGGACCTACGAGCAGTACTTC
TRBD1	TRBV5-1	.	TRBJ1-2	CASSTGTGGAHGYTF	TGCGCCAGCAGCACCGGGACAGGGGGCGCCCATGGCTACACCTTC
.	TRBV25-1	.	TRBJ2-7	CASSEGRSYEQYF	TGTGCCAGCAGTGAAGGACGTAGCTACGAGCAGTACTTC
TRBD1	TRBV18	.	TRBJ1-2	CASSLDRGIYGYTF	TGTGCCAGCTCCCTGGACAGGGGGATCTATGGCTACACCTTC
TRBD1	TRBV7-3	.	TRBJ1-2	CASSTGQGGHGYTF	TGTGCCAGCAGCACCGGACAGGGGGGCCATGGCTACACCTTC
TRBD1	TRBV7-8	.	TRBJ2-7	CASSKTRDRGGYEQYF	TGTGCCAGCAGCAAAACCCGGGACAGGGGAGGATACGAGCAGTACTTC
.	TRBV7-9	.	TRBJ1-1	CASSTMFGSYTEAFF	TGTGCCAGCAGCACAATGTTCGGAAGCTACACTGAAGCTTTCTTT
TRBD1	TRBV7-6	.	TRBJ1-1	CASSLSTLRQGGQNTEAFF	TGTGCCAGCAGCTTATCGACGCTACGACAGGGGGGCCAGAACACTGAAGCTTTCTTT
.	TRBV19	.	TRBJ2-7	CASRPGNSYEQYF	TGTGCCAGTAGGCCAGGAAACTCCTACGAGCAGTACTTC
.	TRBV9	.	TRBJ2-2	CASSVDGRQFSGELFF	TGTGCCAGCAGCGTAGATGGGCGACAATTTTCCGGGGAGCTGTTTTTT
.	TRBV5-6	.	TRBJ2-1	CASNPLQAYNEQFF	TGTGCCAGCAACCCCCTGCAGGCGTACAATGAGCAGTTCTTC